The rows below give T cell receptor beta chains drawn from one sample of a study of PD-L1 blockade in urothelial cancer. Clones were read by immunoSEQ multiplex PCR, and TCRdb kept only the in-frame ones, dropping some. The top ten clones hold around 1.7% of a sample with about 120,000 clones, approximately 90% of them seen once. The sample in question was PBMCs, obtained around atezolizumab (anti-PD-L1) treatment. Every receptor here comes from a man aged 60-69 years with urothelial cancer. Both conserved end residues are part of each CDR3. A D gene is named only where the DNA matches it firmly. Rows give clone size only sometimes, using once, few, many, or a class for an expanded clone.

cdr3_aa: CASSPRTENTGELFF
cdr3_nt: TGTGCCAGCTCACCTAGGACAGAGAACACCGGGGAGCTGTTTTTT
v_call: TRBV18
d_call: .
j_call: TRBJ2-2
clone_size: .

cdr3_aa: CASSVDPGDHGYTF
cdr3_nt: TGTGCCAGCAGCGTAGACCCAGGGGACCATGGCTACACCTTC
v_call: TRBV9
d_call: .
j_call: TRBJ1-2
clone_size: .

cdr3_aa: CASSLGGLGNQPQHF
cdr3_nt: TGCGCCAGCAGCTTGGGAGGATTGGGCAATCAGCCCCAGCATTTT
v_call: TRBV5-1
d_call: .
j_call: TRBJ1-5
clone_size: .

cdr3_aa: CASSQGTARGYTF
cdr3_nt: TGTGCCAGCAGCCAAGGGACAGCGCGTGGCTACACCTTC
v_call: TRBV7-9
d_call: TRBD1
j_call: TRBJ1-2
clone_size: few

cdr3_aa: CASSYSAVGPGTEAFF
cdr3_nt: TGTGCCAGCAGTTACTCGGCCGTGGGGCCGGGCACTGAAGCTTTCTTT
v_call: TRBV6-5
d_call: .
j_call: TRBJ1-1
clone_size: few

cdr3_aa: CSVVYRPGQGALETQYF
cdr3_nt: TGCAGCGTAGTCTACAGACCGGGACAGGGGGCGTTGGAGACCCAGTACTTC
v_call: TRBV29-1
d_call: TRBD1
j_call: TRBJ2-5
clone_size: .

cdr3_aa: CASGGAREDPDPLYNEQFF
cdr3_nt: TGTGCCAGCGGGGGGGCTAGGGAGGATCCTGACCCTCTCTACAATGAGCAGTTCTTC
v_call: TRBV2
d_call: .
j_call: TRBJ2-1
clone_size: few

cdr3_aa: CASSSGGVFNYGYTF
cdr3_nt: TGTGCCAGCAGCTCCGGGGGGGTTTTTAACTATGGCTACACCTTC
v_call: TRBV5-6
d_call: .
j_call: TRBJ1-2
clone_size: .

cdr3_aa: CASSLGQPGSYEQYF
cdr3_nt: TGCGCCAGCAGCTTGGGGCAGCCAGGTTCCTACGAGCAATACTTC
v_call: TRBV5-1
d_call: .
j_call: TRBJ2-7
clone_size: .

cdr3_aa: CASSLGQVDSPLHF
cdr3_nt: TGCGCCAGCAGCTTGGGGCAGGTCGATTCACCCCTCCACTTT
v_call: TRBV5-1
d_call: .
j_call: TRBJ1-6
clone_size: .

cdr3_aa: CASSYSVGRAYEQYF
cdr3_nt: TGTGCCAGCAGTTACTCGGTTGGCAGGGCCTACGAGCAGTACTTC
v_call: TRBV6-5
d_call: .
j_call: TRBJ2-7
clone_size: .

cdr3_aa: CASSPGWGRAAADTQYF
cdr3_nt: TGTGCCAGCTCACCGGGCTGGGGGAGGGCCGCGGCAGATACGCAGTATTTT
v_call: TRBV18
d_call: TRBD2
j_call: TRBJ2-3
clone_size: .

cdr3_aa: CASSRGTGGRDTQYF
cdr3_nt: TGTGCCAGCTCTCGCGGGACAGGGGGGAGAGATACGCAGTATTTT
v_call: TRBV18
d_call: TRBD1
j_call: TRBJ2-3
clone_size: .

cdr3_aa: CASSSFVGLNEKLFF
cdr3_nt: TGTGCCAGCAGTTCGTTTGTGGGGCTTAATGAAAAACTGTTTTTT
v_call: TRBV28
d_call: .
j_call: TRBJ1-4
clone_size: .

cdr3_aa: CASSFNGGSNNEQFF
cdr3_nt: TGTGCCAGCAGCTTCAACGGGGGGAGTAACAATGAGCAGTTCTTC
v_call: TRBV13
d_call: TRBD2
j_call: TRBJ2-1
clone_size: .

cdr3_aa: CASRGAKGYTF
cdr3_nt: TGTGCCAGCAGAGGGGCCAAAGGCTACACCTTC
v_call: TRBV28
d_call: .
j_call: TRBJ1-2
clone_size: .

cdr3_aa: CASSPRGDYEQYF
cdr3_nt: TGTGCCAGCAGCCCGCGGGGGGACTACGAGCAGTACTTC
v_call: TRBV9
d_call: TRBD2
j_call: TRBJ2-7
clone_size: .

cdr3_aa: CASSLGESYEQYF
cdr3_nt: TGTGCCAGCAGTCTCGGGGAGTCCTACGAGCAGTACTTC
v_call: TRBV11-3
d_call: .
j_call: TRBJ2-7
clone_size: .

cdr3_aa: CSVDLLAGVYNEQFF
cdr3_nt: TGCAGCGTTGATCTGCTAGCGGGAGTATACAATGAGCAGTTCTTC
v_call: TRBV29-1
d_call: TRBD2
j_call: TRBJ2-1
clone_size: .

cdr3_aa: CASSQQTGAEQYF
cdr3_nt: TGTGCCAGCAGCCAGCAGACAGGAGCCGAGCAGTACTTC
v_call: TRBV14
d_call: .
j_call: TRBJ2-7
clone_size: .

cdr3_aa: CASSSTQGARGEKLFF
cdr3_nt: TGTGCCAGCAGTTCAACTCAGGGGGCAAGGGGTGAAAAACTGTTTTTT
v_call: TRBV5-4
d_call: TRBD1
j_call: TRBJ1-4
clone_size: once

cdr3_aa: CASSPREPKYEQYF
cdr3_nt: TGTGCCAGCAGTCCCCGGGAACCCAAATACGAGCAGTACTTC
v_call: TRBV28
d_call: .
j_call: TRBJ2-7
clone_size: .

cdr3_aa: CASSQDSTQGSYNSPLHF
cdr3_nt: TGTGCCAGCAGCCAAGATAGCACCCAGGGCTCCTATAATTCACCCCTCCACTTT
v_call: TRBV4-2
d_call: .
j_call: TRBJ1-6
clone_size: few

cdr3_aa: CASSEGGTGGGYGYTF
cdr3_nt: TGTGCCAGCAGTGAAGGGGGGACAGGCGGTGGCTATGGCTACACCTTC
v_call: TRBV6-1
d_call: TRBD1
j_call: TRBJ1-2
clone_size: .

cdr3_aa: CASSLLVGGELFF
cdr3_nt: TGTGCCAGCAGCCTACTAGTGGGCGGGGAGCTGTTTTTT
v_call: TRBV6-5
d_call: .
j_call: TRBJ2-2
clone_size: .

cdr3_aa: CASRGGDRYAPLHF
cdr3_nt: TGCGCCAGCAGGGGGGGGGACCGCTACGCACCCCTCCACTTT
v_call: TRBV10-2
d_call: .
j_call: TRBJ1-6
clone_size: medium-sized

cdr3_aa: CASSIGTTADTQYF
cdr3_nt: TGTGCCAGTAGTATTGGGACTACAGCAGATACGCAGTATTTT
v_call: TRBV19
d_call: TRBD2
j_call: TRBJ2-3
clone_size: .

cdr3_aa: CASSPSLAGYGVEQFF
cdr3_nt: TGTGCCAGCAGCCCGTCTCTAGCGGGGTATGGCGTTGAGCAGTTCTTC
v_call: TRBV7-2
d_call: TRBD2
j_call: TRBJ2-1
clone_size: few

cdr3_aa: CASTIGVQETQYF
cdr3_nt: TGTGCCAGCACAATAGGGGTACAAGAGACCCAGTACTTC
v_call: TRBV6-6
d_call: .
j_call: TRBJ2-5
clone_size: .

cdr3_aa: CAISESSGPEQYF
cdr3_nt: TGTGCCATCAGTGAGTCGTCAGGGCCCGAGCAGTACTTC
v_call: TRBV10-3
d_call: .
j_call: TRBJ2-7
clone_size: .

cdr3_aa: CASSFIRGITEAFF
cdr3_nt: TGTGCCAGCAGTTTCATCCGGGGGATTACTGAAGCTTTCTTT
v_call: TRBV28
d_call: .
j_call: TRBJ1-1
clone_size: .

cdr3_aa: CASSLRGGSYEQYF
cdr3_nt: TGTGCCAGCAGTCTCCGGGGTGGCTCCTACGAGCAGTACTTC
v_call: TRBV28
d_call: .
j_call: TRBJ2-7
clone_size: .

cdr3_aa: CSARKQVEAFF
cdr3_nt: TGCAGTGCTAGGAAACAGGTTGAAGCTTTCTTT
v_call: TRBV20-1
d_call: .
j_call: TRBJ1-1
clone_size: .

cdr3_aa: CASSLGAGYGYTF
cdr3_nt: TGTGCCAGCAGCTTGGGGGCGGGCTATGGCTACACCTTC
v_call: TRBV11-2
d_call: .
j_call: TRBJ1-2
clone_size: few

cdr3_aa: CASSTQGTGVRTGELFF
cdr3_nt: TGCGCCAGCAGCACGCAAGGGACAGGGGTTCGCACCGGGGAGCTGTTTTTT
v_call: TRBV5-1
d_call: TRBD1
j_call: TRBJ2-2
clone_size: .

cdr3_aa: CASSSTSGPYNEQFF
cdr3_nt: TGTGCTAGCAGCTCGACTAGCGGGCCTTACAATGAGCAGTTCTTC
v_call: TRBV7-7
d_call: TRBD2
j_call: TRBJ2-1
clone_size: .

cdr3_aa: CASSSQGMRDANYGYTF
cdr3_nt: TGTGCCAGCAGCTCACAGGGTATGAGGGACGCTAACTATGGCTACACCTTC
v_call: TRBV11-2
d_call: .
j_call: TRBJ1-2
clone_size: .

cdr3_aa: CASSDHNRGRETQYF
cdr3_nt: TGTGCCAGCAGTGACCACAACAGGGGTCGTGAGACCCAGTACTTC
v_call: TRBV6-4
d_call: TRBD1
j_call: TRBJ2-5
clone_size: .

cdr3_aa: CASRGTGSFYNEQFF
cdr3_nt: TGCGCCAGCAGGGGAACAGGGAGTTTCTACAATGAGCAGTTCTTC
v_call: TRBV10-2
d_call: .
j_call: TRBJ2-1
clone_size: .

cdr3_aa: CASSYDGGAGTEAFF
cdr3_nt: TGCGCCAGCAGCTACGACGGAGGGGCAGGGACTGAAGCTTTCTTT
v_call: TRBV5-1
d_call: .
j_call: TRBJ1-1
clone_size: .